This TCR beta chain was profiled in a study of blood T cell repertoires in COVID-19. For the study at large: From T cells, B-cell-depleted T cells, or PBMCs came the material, which was cDNA or gDNA.

Germline V gene sequence: CDR1 SGHDT, CDR2 YYEEEE. CDR3 length: 14 amino acids. After removal of 6 bases from V and 4 bases from J, the junction contained 7 bases not matched to a gene. Data came from immunoSEQ multiplex PCR; TCRdb stores just in-frame clones and leaves some out. Of nearly 85,000 clones in the sample, about four fifths were seen once. This receptor was taken from an older woman with acute or convalescent COVID-19. The sequenced sample consisted of peripheral blood. The chain joins TRBV5-6 to TRBJ1-2, with TRBD1 matching 9 bases. The DNA for the CDR3 is TGTGCCAGCACTAGACAGGGGGGCGCCTATGGCTACACCTTC. Amino acid sequence: CASTRQGGAYGYTF.